This T cell receptor (beta chain) is from a study of T cell changes during pregnancy in multiple sclerosis. The CDR3 spans 14 residues. V gave up 6 bases and J gave up 5 bases; unmatched junction bases: 8. Germline-derived CDR1 and CDR2 are SGHRS and YFSETQ. TCRdb's table, derived via immunoSEQ multiplex PCR, lists solely in-frame clones and lacks some. The sample consists of about 62,000 clones, 80% to 90% of them appearing once. The specimen was peripheral blood, collected in the first trimester of pregnancy. The chain combines TRBV5-1 with TRBJ2-3; 8 bases fit TRBD2. The receptor's source is a female donor with multiple sclerosis, enrolled in a pregnancy study. CDR3 coding DNA: TGCGCCAGCAATAACGGCGGGGGGATAGATACGCAGTATTTT. This translates into CASNNGGGIDTQYF.